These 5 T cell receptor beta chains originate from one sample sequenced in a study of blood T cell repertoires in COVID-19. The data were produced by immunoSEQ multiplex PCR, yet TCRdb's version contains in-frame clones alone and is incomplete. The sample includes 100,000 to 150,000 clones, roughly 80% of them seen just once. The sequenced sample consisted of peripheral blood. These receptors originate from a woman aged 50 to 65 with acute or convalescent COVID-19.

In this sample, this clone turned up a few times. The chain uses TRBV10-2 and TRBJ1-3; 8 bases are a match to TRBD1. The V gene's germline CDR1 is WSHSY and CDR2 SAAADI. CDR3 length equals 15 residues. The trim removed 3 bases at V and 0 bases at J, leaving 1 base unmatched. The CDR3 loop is CASSETGGSGNTIYF. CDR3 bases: TGCGCCAGCAGTGAAACAGGGGGCTCTGGAAACACCATATATTTT.

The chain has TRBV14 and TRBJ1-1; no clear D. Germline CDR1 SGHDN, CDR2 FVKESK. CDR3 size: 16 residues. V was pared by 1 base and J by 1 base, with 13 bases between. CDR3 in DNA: TGTGCCAGCAGCCAAGTATCCCTTACACGGAACACTGAAGCTTTCTTT. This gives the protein CASSQVSLTRNTEAFF.

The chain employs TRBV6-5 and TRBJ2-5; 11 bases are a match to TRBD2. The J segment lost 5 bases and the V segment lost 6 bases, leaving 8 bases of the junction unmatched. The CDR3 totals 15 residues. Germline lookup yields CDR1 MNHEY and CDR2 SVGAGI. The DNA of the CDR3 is TGTGCCAGCAGGGGGACTAGCGGCCGGTCGGAGACCCAGTACTTC. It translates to CASRGTSGRSETQYF.

This CDR3 is CASSSLTGEKLFF. Here the CDR3 DNA reads TGCGCCAGCAGCTCCCTTACAGGAGAAAAACTGTTTTTT. The chain links TRBV5-1 to TRBJ1-4, with D perhaps matching TRBD1 (5 bases). Germline V gene data show CDR1 as SGHRS and CDR2 as YFSETQ. This CDR3 is 13 amino acids long. V was clipped by 3 bases and J by 8 bases, with 11 bases between them.

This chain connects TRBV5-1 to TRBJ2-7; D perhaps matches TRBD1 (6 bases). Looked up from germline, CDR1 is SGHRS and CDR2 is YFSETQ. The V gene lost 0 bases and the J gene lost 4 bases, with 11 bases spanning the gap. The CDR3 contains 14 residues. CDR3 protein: CASSLGAGAYEQYF. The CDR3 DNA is TGCGCCAGCAGCTTGGGTGCAGGGGCATACGAGCAGTACTTC.